This paragraph covers one TCR beta chain sequence. The time point was: newly diagnosed GD, antithyroid drugs for less than 3 months. RNA from PBMCs was the source of the TCR library. For TCR beta, libraries came from iRepertoire HTBI primers and Arm-PCR of CDR3 regions. TCRdb processed the multiplex PCR reads anew with MiXCR; each CDR3 protein has one entry. This table has a few hundred thousand distinct CDR3 sequences, over 15% appearing once. The sample is drawn from a study of regulatory T cells in long-lasting Graves disease. Trimming at V came to 2 bases and at J to 7 bases, leaving 10 bases not matched to a gene. This CDR3 region has 15 residues. CDR1 and CDR2 (germline): DFQATT, SNEGSKA (reference sequence). The sample was also linked to a second study, of T cells in Graves' hyperthyroidism and ophthalmopathy. That report notes: Hyperthyroidism patients were newly diagnosed, had disease duration under 2 months, and were aged 18 to 65 years.

The source of this sequence is a man aged 35-49 years with Graves disease. The chain uses TRBV20-1 and TRBJ1-4, with 7 bases identical to TRBD1. This material consisted of peripheral blood mononuclear cells (PBMCs), taken at new diagnosis, from a patient treated with antithyroid drugs. In DNA form, the CDR3 reads TGCAGTGCTAGAACAACGGGCAGGGGGGGTGAAAAACTGTTTTTT. Encoded protein: CSARTTGRGGEKLFF.